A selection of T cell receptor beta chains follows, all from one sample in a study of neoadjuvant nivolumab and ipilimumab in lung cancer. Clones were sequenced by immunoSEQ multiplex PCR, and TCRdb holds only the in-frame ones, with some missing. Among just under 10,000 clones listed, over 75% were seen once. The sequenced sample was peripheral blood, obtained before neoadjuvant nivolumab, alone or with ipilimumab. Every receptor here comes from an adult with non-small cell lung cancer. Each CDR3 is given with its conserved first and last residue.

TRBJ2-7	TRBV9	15	CASSVGTGPSYEQYF
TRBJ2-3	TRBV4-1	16	CASSQGGPFTTDTQYF
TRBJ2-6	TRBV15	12	CATSRDSSVLTF
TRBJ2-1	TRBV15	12	CATSSRPNEQFF
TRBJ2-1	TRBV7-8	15	CASSPMDNSYNEQFF
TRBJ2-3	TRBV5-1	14	CASSPGRGRDTQYF
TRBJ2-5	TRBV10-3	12	CAIRGAEETQYF
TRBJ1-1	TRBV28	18	CASDPTGGVLTMNTEAFF
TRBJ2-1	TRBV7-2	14	CAIGKGGSVDEQFF
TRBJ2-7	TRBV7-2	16	CASSEGSLAGGYEQYF
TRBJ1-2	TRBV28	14	CASSKDPSLYGYTF
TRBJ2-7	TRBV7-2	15	CASSPRGGSSYEQYF
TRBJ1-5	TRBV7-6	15	CASSPDSNSNQPQHF
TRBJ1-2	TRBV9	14	CASSGGQANYGYTF
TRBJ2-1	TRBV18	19	CASSPPHRRTSGSLHEQFF
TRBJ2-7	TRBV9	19	CASSVATGGSTGPSYEQYF
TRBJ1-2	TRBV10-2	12	CASSGTGRGYTF
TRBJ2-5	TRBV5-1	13	CASSTGWGETQYF
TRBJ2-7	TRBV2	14	CASRTGQGLYEQYF
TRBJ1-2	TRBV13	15	CASSLMSQGNYGYTF
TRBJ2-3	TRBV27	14	CASSLSYGADTQYF
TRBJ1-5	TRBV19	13	CASKDRDNQPQHF
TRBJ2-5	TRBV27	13	CASSLQGAGTQYF
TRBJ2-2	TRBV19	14	CASSRDRADGELFF
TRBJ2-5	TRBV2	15	CASNWAGIYEETQYF
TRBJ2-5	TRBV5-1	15	CASGASPGGQETQYF
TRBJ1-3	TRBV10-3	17	CAISERIGGASGNTIYF
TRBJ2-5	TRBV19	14	CASSPGTSEKTQYF
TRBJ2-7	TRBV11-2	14	CASSPGQGSEEQYF
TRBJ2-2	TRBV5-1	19	CASSSKGLAGGGSTGELFF
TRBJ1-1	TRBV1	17	CTSSQVIPRFGGTEAFF
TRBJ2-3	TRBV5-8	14	CASSRDRGTDTQYF
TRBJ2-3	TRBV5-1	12	CASSAFSDTQYF
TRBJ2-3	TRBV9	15	CASTPGGRITDTQYF
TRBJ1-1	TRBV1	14	CTSPSCSKNTEAFF
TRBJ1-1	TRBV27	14	CASSFRGGNTEAFF
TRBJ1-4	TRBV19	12	CASRQGSEKLFF
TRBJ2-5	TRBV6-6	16	CASSSPTSGRAETQYF
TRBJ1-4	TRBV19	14	CASSGQTTNEKLFF
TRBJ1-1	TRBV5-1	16	CASSGTGGIEGTEAFF
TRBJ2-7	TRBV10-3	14	CAIRRDRLSYEQYF
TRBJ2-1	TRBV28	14	CATGRGTLIDEQFF
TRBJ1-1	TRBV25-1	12	CASRTVNTEAFF
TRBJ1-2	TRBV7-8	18	CASSLVVALGAKRYGYTF
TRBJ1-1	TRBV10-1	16	CASSESKGGRNTEAFF
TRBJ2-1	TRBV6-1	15	CASRGTSGSRDEQFF
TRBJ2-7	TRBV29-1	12	CSVRLNSYEQYF
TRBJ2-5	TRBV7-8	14	CASSLPLLLETQYF
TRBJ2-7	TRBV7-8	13	CASSFSTLYEQYF
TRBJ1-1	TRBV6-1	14	CASSEQGGGRGAFF
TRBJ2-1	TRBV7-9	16	CASSGPAAGGRNEQFF
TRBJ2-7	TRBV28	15	CASTSQGLAGYEQYF
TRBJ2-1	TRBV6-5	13	CASRNLLDNEQFF
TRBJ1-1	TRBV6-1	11	CASRDNAGSFF
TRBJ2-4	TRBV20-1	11	CSATFGRAEYF
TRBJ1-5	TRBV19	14	CASTGDYSNQPQHF
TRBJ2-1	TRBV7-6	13	CASSSTQGNEQFF
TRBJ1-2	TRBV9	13	CASSDGQAYGYTF
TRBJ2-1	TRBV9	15	CASSVEGGSYNEQFF